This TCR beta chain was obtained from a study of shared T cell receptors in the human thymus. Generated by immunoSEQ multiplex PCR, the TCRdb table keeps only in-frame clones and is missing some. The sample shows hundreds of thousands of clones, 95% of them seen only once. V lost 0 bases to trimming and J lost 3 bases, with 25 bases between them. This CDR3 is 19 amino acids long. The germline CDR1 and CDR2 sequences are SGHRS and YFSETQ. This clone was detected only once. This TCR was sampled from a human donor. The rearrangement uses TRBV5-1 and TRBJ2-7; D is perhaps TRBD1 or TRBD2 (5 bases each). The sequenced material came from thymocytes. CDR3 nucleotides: TGCGCCAGCAGCTTGGGGTCGGGACCCTACCAAGCCTCCGTCTACGAGCAGTACTTC. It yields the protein CASSLGSGPYQASVYEQYF.